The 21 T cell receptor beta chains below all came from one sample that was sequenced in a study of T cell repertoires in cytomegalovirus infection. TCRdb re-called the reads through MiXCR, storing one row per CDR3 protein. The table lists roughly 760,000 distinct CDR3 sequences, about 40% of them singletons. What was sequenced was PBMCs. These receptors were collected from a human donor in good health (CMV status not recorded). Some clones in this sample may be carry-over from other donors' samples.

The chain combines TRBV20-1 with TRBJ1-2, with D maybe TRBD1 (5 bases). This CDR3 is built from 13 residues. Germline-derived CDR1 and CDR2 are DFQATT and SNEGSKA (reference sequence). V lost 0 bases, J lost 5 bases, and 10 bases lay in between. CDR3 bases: TGCAGTGCTAGAGATGGGGCGCATTATGGCTACACCTTC. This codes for CSARDGAHYGYTF.

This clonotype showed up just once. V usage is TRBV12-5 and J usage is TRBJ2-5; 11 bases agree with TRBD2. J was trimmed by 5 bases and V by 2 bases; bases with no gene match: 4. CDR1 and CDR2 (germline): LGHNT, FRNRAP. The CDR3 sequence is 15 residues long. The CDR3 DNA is TGTGCTAGTGGTTTGACTAGCGGGGGATCGGAGACCCAGTACTTC. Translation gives CASGLTSGGSETQYF.

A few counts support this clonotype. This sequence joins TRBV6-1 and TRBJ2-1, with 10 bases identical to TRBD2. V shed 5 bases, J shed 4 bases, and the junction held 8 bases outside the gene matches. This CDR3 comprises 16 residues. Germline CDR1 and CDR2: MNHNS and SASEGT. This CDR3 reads CASSYQLAGGYNEQFF. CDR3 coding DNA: TGTGCCAGCAGTTACCAATTAGCGGGAGGATACAATGAGCAGTTCTTC.

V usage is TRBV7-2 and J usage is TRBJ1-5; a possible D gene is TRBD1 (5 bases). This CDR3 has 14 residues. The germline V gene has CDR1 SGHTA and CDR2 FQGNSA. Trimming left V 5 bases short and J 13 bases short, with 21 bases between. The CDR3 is CASSTSLGLGSQHF. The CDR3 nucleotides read TGTGCCAGCAGCACCAGCTTGGGACTGGGGTCACAGCATTTT.

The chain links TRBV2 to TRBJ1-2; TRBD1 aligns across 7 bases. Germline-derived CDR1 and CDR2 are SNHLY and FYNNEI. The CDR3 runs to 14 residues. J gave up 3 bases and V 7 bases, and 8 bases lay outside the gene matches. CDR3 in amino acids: CASNEDRTHYGYTF. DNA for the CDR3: TGTGCCAGCAACGAGGACAGGACTCACTATGGCTACACCTTC.

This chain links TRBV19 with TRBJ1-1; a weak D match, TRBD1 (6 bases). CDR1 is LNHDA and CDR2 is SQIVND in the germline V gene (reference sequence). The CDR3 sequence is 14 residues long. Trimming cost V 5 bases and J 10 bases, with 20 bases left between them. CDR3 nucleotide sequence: TGTGCCAGTAGTCCTCGACCACAGGGAGAGGGAGCTTTCTTT. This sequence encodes CASSPRPQGEGAFF.

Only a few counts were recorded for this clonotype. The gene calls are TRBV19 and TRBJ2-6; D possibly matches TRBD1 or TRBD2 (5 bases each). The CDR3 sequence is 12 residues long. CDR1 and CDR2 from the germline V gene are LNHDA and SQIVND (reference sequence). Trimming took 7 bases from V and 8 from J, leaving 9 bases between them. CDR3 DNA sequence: TGTGCCAGTATGGGGGTACCCAACGTCCTGACTTTC. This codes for CASMGVPNVLTF.

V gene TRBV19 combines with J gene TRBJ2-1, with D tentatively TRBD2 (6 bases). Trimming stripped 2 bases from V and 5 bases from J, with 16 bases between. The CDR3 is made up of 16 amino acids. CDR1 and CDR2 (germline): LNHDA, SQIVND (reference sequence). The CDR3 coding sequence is TGTGCCAGTAGTATAAGGCCCTCAGGAGGGGACAATGAGCAGTTCTTC. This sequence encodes CASSIRPSGGDNEQFF.

The CDR3 DNA follows: TGCGCCAGCAGCTTCGGGGAGGGTAGGACTGGGGGATTCTTC. It is translated as CASSFGEGRTGGFF. The genes are TRBV5-1 and TRBJ2-1; TRBD2 matches 7 bases. The germline V gene encodes CDR1 SGHRS and CDR2 YFSETQ. The ends lost 2 bases at V and 16 bases at J; junction bases unmatched: 15. The CDR3 length is 14 residues.

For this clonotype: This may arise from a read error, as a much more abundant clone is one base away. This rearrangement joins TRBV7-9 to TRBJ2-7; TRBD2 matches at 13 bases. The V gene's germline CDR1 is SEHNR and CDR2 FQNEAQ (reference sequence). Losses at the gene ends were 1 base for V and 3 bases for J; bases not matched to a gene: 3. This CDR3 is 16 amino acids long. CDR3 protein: CASSLVGTSGDYEQYF. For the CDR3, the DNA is TGTGCCAGCAGCTTAGTGGGGACTAGCGGGGACTACGAGCAGTACTTC.

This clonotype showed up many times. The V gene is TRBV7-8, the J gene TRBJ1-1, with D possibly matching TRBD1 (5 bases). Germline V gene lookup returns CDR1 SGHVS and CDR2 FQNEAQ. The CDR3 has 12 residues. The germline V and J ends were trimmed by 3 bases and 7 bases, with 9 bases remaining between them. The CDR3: CASSLGVFEAFF. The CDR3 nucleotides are TGTGCCAGCAGCTTGGGGGTTTTTGAAGCTTTCTTT.

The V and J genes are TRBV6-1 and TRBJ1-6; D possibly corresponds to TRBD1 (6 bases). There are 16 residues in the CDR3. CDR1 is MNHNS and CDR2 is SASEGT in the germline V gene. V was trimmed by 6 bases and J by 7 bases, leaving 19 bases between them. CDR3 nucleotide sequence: TGTGCCAGCAGCCCCGCGACAGGTGACTCCAATTCACCCCTCCACTTT. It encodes CASSPATGDSNSPLHF.

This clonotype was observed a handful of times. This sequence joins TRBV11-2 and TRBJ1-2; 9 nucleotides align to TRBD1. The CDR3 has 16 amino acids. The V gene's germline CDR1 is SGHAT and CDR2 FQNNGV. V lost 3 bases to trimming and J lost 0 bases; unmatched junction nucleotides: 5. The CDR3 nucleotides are TGTGCCAGCAGCTTGGGACAGGGATTGTCTAACTATGGCTACACCTTC. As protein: CASSLGQGLSNYGYTF.

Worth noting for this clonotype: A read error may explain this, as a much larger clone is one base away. CDR3 coding DNA: TGTGCCAGCAGCCCAGGGACTAACGGTTCCACTAATACGCAGTATTTT. Its protein product is CASSPGTNGSTNTQYF. V and J are TRBV7-2 and TRBJ2-3; TRBD2 aligns across 7 bases. With 5 bases clipped from V and 7 bases from J, the junction kept 15 bases outside the gene matches. The germline V gene encodes CDR1 SGHTA and CDR2 FQGNSA. This CDR3 is built from 16 residues.

The CDR3 DNA sequence: TGTGCCATTCAGACAGGAGGATATGGCTACACCTTC. The encoded protein is CAIQTGGYGYTF. The gene calls are TRBV10-3 and TRBJ1-2, with D maybe TRBD1 (6 bases). Trimming took 9 bases from V and 5 from J, leaving 13 bases between them. The CDR3 spans 12 residues. Germline V gene lookup returns CDR1 ENHRY and CDR2 SYGVKD.

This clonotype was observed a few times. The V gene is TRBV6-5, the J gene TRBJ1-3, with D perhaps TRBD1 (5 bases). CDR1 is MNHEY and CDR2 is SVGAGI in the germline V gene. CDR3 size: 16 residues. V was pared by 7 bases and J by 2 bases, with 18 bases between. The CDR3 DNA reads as TGTGCCAGCACCCGCGAAAAAGGGGTAGCTGGAAACACCATATATTTT. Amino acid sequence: CASTREKGVAGNTIYF.

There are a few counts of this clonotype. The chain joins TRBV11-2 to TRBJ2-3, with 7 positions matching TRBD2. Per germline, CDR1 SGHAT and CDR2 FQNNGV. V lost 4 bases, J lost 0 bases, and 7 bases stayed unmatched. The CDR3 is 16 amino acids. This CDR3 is CASSSELASSTDTQYF. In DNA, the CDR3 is TGTGCCAGCAGCTCCGAACTAGCGTCTAGCACAGATACGCAGTATTTT.

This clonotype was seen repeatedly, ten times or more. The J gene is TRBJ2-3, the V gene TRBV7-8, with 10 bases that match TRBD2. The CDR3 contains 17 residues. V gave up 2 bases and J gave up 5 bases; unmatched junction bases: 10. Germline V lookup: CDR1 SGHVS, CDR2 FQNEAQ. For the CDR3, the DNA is TGTGCCAGCAGCTTAAAGCGGGAGGGGCTGCGCCGAGATACGCAGTATTTT. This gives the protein CASSLKREGLRRDTQYF. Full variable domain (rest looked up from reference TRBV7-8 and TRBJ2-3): GAGVSQSPRYKVAKRGQDVALRCDPISGHVSLFWYQQALGQGPEFLTYFQNEAQLDKSGLPSDRFFAERPEGSVSTLKIQRTQQEDSAVYLCASSLKREGLRRDTQYFGPGTRLTVL.

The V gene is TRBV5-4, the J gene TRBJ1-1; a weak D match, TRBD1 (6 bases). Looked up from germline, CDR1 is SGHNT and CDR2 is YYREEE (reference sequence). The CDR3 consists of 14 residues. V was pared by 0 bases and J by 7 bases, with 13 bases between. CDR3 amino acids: CASSLEGGEGEAFF. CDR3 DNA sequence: TGTGCCAGCAGCTTGGAGGGGGGCGAAGGTGAAGCTTTCTTT.

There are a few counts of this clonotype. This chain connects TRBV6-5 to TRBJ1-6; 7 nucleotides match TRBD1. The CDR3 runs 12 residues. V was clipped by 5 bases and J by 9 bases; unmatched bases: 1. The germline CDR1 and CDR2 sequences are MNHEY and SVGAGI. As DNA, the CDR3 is TGTGCCAGCAGTGGGACAGTTTCACCCCTCCACTTT. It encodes CASSGTVSPLHF.

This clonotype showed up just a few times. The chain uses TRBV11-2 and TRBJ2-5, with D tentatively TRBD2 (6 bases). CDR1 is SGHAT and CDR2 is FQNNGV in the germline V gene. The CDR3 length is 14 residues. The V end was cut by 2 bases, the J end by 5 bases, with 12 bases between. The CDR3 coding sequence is TGTGCCAGCAGCTTAACGTGGCGGGGTGAGACCCAGTACTTC. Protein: CASSLTWRGETQYF.